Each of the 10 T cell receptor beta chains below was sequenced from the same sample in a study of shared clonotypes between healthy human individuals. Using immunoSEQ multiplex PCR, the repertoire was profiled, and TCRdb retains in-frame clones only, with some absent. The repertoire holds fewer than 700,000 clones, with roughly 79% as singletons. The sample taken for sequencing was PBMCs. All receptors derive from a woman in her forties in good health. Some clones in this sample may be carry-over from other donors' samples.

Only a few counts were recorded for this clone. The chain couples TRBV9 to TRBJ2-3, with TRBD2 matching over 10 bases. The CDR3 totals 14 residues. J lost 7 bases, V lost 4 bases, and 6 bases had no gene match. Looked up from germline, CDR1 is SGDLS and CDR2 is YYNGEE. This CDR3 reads CASSRSGRAYTQYF. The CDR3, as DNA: TGTGCCAGCAGCAGGAGCGGGAGGGCATATACGCAGTATTTT.

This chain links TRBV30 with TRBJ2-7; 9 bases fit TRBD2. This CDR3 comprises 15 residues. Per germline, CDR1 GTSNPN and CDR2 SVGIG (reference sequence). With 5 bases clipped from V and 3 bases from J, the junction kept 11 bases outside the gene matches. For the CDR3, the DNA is TGTGCCTGGGAAAAAAAGACTAGCGGATTCTACGAGCAGTACTTC. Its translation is CAWEKKTSGFYEQYF.

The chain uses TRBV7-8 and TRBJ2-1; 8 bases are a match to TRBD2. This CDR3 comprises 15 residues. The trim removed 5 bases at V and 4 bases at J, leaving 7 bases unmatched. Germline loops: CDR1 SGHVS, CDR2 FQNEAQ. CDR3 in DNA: TGTGCCAGCAGCACCGGGACTAGTGCGTACAATGAGCAGTTCTTC. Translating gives CASSTGTSAYNEQFF.

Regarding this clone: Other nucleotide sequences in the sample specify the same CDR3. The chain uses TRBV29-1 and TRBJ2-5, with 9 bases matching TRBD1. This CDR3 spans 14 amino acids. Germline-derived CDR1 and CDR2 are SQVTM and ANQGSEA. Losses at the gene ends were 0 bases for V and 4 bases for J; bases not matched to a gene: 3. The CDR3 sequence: CSVEDTGGGETQYF. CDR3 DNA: TGCAGCGTTGAAGATACAGGGGGCGGAGAGACCCAGTACTTC.

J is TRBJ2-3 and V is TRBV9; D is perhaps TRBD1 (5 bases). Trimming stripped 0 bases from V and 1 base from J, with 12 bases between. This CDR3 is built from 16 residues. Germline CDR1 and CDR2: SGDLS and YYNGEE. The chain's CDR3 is CASSVEGAGRTDTQYF. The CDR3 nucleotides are TGTGCCAGCAGCGTAGAAGGGGCAGGACGCACAGATACGCAGTATTTT.

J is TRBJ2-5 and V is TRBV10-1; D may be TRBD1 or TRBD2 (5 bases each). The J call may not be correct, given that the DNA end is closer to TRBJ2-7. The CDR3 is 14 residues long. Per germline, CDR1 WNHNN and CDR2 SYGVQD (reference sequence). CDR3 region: CASSRDQSSYEQYF. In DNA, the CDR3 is TGCGCCAGCAGTAGGGACCAGAGCTCCTACGAGCAGTACTTC.

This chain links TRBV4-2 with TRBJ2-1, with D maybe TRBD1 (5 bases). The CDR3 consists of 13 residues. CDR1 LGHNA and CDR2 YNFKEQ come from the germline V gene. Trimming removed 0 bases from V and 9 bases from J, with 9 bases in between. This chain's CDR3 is CASSQDRVGEQFF. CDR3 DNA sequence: TGTGCCAGCAGCCAAGACAGGGTGGGTGAGCAGTTCTTC.

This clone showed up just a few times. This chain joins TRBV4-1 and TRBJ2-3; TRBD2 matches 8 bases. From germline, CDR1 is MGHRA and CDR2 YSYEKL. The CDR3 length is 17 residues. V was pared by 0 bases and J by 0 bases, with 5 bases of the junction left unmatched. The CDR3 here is CASSQDFASGSTDTQYF. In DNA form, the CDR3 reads TGCGCCAGCAGCCAAGATTTCGCTAGCGGGAGCACAGATACGCAGTATTTT.

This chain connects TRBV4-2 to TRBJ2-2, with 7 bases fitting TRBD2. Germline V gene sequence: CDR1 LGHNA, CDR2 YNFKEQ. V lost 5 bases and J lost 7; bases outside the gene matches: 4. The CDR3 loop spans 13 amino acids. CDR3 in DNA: TGTGCCAGCAGCTTGGGGGGGTTCGGGGAGCTGTTTTTT. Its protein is CASSLGGFGELFF.

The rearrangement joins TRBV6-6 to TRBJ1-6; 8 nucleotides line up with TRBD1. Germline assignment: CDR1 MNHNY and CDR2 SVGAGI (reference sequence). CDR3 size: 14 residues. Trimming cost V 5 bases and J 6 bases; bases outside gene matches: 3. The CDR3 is CASSPQGANSPLHF. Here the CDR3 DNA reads TGTGCCAGCAGTCCGCAGGGGGCTAATTCACCCCTCCACTTT.